One sample yielded the 5 T cell receptor beta chains listed below, sequenced in a study of tissue T cells after allogeneic stem cell transplantation. Regarding time point: mouse harvest day 14 after allogeneic transplant. Mouse grafts combined 10^7 T-cell-depleted bone marrow cells with 10^6 splenic CD5+ T cells. The repertoire was sequenced with immunoSEQ multiplex PCR; TCRdb's copy has only in-frame clones and lacks some. The sample holds a few thousand clones; around 48% are singletons and the top ten take approximately 37%. What was sequenced was gut tissue. The receptor source for this set is a female BALB/c mouse given C57BL/6 T cells with graft-versus-host disease after an allogeneic hematopoietic cell transplant.

A few counts support this clone. Genes and germline are mouse. The CDR3 end falls 1 residue outside the read, so it is completed with the germline J gene. The genes are TRBV14 and TRBJ2-2, with 12 nucleotides matching TRBD2. Germline loops: CDR1 SGHDT, CDR2 FRDEAV. The CDR3 covers 18 residues. J gave up 0 bases and V 6 bases, and 9 bases lay outside the gene matches. Incomplete CDR3 DNA: TGTGCCAGCATCTACCCGGGACTGGGGGGTCCAAACACCGGGCAGCTCTAC. Protein product: CASIYPGLGGPNTGQLY. In full, the CDR3 is CASIYPGLGGPNTGQLYF.

Concerning this clone itself: Germline and genes here are mouse. The sequence runs out 1 residue before the end of the CDR3; the remainder is reconstructed from the germline J gene. This sequence joins TRBV12-2 and TRBJ2-7; the D is unclear. The CDR3 has 12 amino acids. V lost 2 bases and J 4 bases, leaving 8 bases between the germline ends. Germline V gene sequence: CDR1 SGHLS, CDR2 HYDKME. The DNA read from the CDR3 is TGTGCCAGCTCTCCCGGGAATTATGAACAGTAC. This codes for CASSPGNYEQY. The whole CDR3 sequence is CASSPGNYEQYF.

Concerning this clone: The genes and germline here are from mouse. Coverage ceases 1 residue before the CDR3 finishes, and the germline J gene fills in the end. V is TRBV16 and J is TRBJ2-1, with D perhaps TRBD1 or TRBD2 (5 bases each). The CDR3 spans 16 residues. V shed 0 bases and J shed 2 bases, with 11 bases lying between them. Germline loops: CDR1 SGHSA, CDR2 FRNQAP. CDR3 loop: CASSLDGRGDYAEQFF. The covered CDR3 bases are TGTGCAAGCAGCTTAGATGGGAGGGGCGACTATGCTGAGCAGTTC.

Comment on this clone: Gene names follow the mouse nomenclature. The read terminates 1 residue before the CDR3 end, so the remaining end is supplied by the germline J gene. The chain recombines TRBV26 with TRBJ1-1; D ambiguous. Deletions cut 0 bases from V and 0 bases from J, with 5 bases between. Germline values: CDR1 KGHPV, CDR2 FQNQEV (reference sequence). The CDR3 covers 14 residues. CDR3 DNA (partial): TGTGCCAGCAGTCTGTCAGCTTCAAACACAGAAGTCTTC. Translating it yields CASSLSASNTEVF. The full CDR3 protein is CASSLSASNTEVFF.

On this clone itself: Mouse names are used for the genes. The CDR3 end falls 1 residue outside the read, so it is completed with the germline J gene. This chain connects TRBV3 to TRBJ1-1; 10 positions match TRBD1. J was trimmed by 3 bases and V by 5 bases; bases with no gene match: 3. The germline CDR1 and CDR2 sequences are SNHLY and FYNGKV (reference sequence). CDR3 length: 14 amino acids. This chain's CDR3 is CASSRGQGDTEVFF. Partial CDR3 DNA: TGTGCCAGCAGCCGTGGACAGGGGGACACAGAAGTCTTC.